This T cell receptor (beta chain) is from a study of OX40 agonist ivuxolimab in advanced cancers. Clones were read by immunoSEQ multiplex PCR, and TCRdb kept only the in-frame ones, dropping some. The profile covers roughly 46,000 clones, with 88% appearing a single time and over 50% taken by the ten largest. The receptor was derived from an adult with an advanced solid tumor such as melanoma, head and neck, liver or kidney cancer. Sequenced material: CD4+ or CD8+ T cells sorted from blood, taken in a trial of the OX40 agonist ivuxolimab.

This CDR3 reads CASSQDGQGRYNEQFF. The CDR3 DNA reads TGCGCCAGCAGCCAAGATGGACAGGGAAGGTACAATGAGCAGTTCTTC. V is TRBV4-3 and J is TRBJ2-1; 8 nucleotides match TRBD1. The germline CDR1 and CDR2 sequences are LGHNA and YSLEER. The ends lost 0 bases at V and 4 bases at J; junction bases unmatched: 5. The CDR3 covers 16 residues.